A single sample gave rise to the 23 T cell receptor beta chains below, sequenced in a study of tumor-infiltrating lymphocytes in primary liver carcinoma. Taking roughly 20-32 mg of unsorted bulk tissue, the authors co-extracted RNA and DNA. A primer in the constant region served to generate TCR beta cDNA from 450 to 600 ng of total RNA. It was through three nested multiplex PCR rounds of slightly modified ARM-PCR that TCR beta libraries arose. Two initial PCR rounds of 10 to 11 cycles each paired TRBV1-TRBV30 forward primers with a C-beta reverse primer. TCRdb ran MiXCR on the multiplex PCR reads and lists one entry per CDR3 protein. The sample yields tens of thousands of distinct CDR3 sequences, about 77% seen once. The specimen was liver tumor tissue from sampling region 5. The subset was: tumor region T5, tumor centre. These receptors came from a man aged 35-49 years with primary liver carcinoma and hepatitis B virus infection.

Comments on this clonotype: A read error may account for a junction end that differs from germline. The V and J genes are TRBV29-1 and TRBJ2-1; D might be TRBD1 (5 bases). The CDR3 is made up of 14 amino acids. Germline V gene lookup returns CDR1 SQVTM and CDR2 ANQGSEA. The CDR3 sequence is CCVVGQGLYNEQFF. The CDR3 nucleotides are TGCTGCGTTGTGGGGCAGGGTCTTTACAATGAGCAGTTCTTC.

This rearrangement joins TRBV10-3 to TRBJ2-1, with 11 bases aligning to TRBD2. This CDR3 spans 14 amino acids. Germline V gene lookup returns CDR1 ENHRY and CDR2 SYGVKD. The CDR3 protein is CTTYSGRADNEQFF. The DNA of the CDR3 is TGTACCACTTATAGCGGGAGGGCCGACAATGAGCAGTTCTTC.

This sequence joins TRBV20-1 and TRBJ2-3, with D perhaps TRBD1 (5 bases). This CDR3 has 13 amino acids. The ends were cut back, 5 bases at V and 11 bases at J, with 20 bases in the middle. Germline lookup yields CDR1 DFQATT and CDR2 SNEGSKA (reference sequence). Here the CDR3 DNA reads TGCAGTGCTCCGAGAAGGCTAACAGGTAAGCAGTATTTT. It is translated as CSAPRRLTGKQYF.

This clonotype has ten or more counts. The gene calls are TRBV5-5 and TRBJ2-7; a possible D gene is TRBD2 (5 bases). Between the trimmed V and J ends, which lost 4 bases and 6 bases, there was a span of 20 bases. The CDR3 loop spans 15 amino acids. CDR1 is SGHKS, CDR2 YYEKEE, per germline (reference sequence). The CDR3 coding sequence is TGTGCCAGCAGCCCAGCGGCAGTTCCCCTCTCCGAGCAGTACTTC. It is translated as CASSPAAVPLSEQYF.

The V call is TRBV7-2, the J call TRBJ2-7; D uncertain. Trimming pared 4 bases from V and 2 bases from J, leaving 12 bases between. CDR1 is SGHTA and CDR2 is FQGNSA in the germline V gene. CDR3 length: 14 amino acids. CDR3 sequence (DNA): TGTGCCAGCAGCTCCAGCCTCGCGGCCTACGAGCAGTACTTC. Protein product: CASSSSLAAYEQYF.

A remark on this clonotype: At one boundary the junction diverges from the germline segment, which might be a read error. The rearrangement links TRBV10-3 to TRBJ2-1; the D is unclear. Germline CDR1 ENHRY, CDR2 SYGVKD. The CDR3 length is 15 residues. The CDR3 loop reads CAISVVEPIQWEQFF. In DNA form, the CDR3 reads TGTGCCATTAGTGTTGTGGAGCCCATCCAATGGGAGCAGTTCTTC.

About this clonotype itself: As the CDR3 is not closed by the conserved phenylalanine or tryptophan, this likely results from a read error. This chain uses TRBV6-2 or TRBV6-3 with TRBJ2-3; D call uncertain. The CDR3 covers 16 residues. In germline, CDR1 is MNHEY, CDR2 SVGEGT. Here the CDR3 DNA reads TGTGCCAGCGGTTACTGGGTGTCCAGGAGTGAAGATACGCAGTATCTT. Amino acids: CASGYWVSRSEDTQYL.

CDR3 bases: TGTGCCAGCAACTCACCCCGTGACTCCTCCTACGAGCAGTACTTC. It translates to CASNSPRDSSYEQYF. The chain has TRBV11-1 and TRBJ2-7; no reliable D call. The CDR3 extends over 15 amino acids. The V and J ends lost 7 bases and 0 bases respectively, with 16 bases between them. The germline gives CDR1 SGHAT, CDR2 FQDESV (reference sequence). The full variable domain, rest sourced from reference TRBV11-1 and TRBJ2-7, is EAEVAQSPRYKITEKSQAVAFWCDPISGHATLYWYRQILGQGPELLVQFQDESVVDDSQLPKDRFSAERLKGVDSTLKIQPAELGDSAMYLCASNSPRDSSYEQYFGPGTRLTVT.

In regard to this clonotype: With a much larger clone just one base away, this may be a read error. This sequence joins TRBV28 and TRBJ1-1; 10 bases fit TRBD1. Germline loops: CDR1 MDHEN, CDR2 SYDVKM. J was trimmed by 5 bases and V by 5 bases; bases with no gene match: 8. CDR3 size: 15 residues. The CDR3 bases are TGTGCCAGCAGTATGCCGGGACAGGGGTATACTGAAGCTTTCTTT. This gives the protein CASSMPGQGYTEAFF. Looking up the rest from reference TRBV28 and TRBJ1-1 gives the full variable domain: DVKVTQSSRYLVKRTGEKVFLECVQDMDHENMFWYRQDPGLGLRLIYFSYDVKMKEKGDIPEGYSVSREKKERFSLILESASTNQTSMYLCASSMPGQGYTEAFFGQGTRLTVV.

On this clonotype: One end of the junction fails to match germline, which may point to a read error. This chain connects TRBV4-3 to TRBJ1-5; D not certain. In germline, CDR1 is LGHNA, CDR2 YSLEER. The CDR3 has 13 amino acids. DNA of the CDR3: TGCGCCAGCAGCCAGTCCAGAGGGCAGCCTCAGCATTTT. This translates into CASSQSRGQPQHF.

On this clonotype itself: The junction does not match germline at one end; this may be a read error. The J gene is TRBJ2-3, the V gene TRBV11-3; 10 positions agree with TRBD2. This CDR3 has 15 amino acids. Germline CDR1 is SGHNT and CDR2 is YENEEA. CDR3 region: CVSSFSGRLTGTQYF. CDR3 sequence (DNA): TGTGTCAGCAGCTTTAGCGGGAGGCTGACAGGTACGCAGTATTTT.

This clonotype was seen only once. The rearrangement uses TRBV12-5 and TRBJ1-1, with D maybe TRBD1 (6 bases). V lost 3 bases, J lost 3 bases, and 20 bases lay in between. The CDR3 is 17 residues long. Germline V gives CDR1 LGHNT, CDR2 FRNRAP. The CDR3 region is CASGLTKNRDKDTEAFF. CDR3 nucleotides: TGTGCTAGTGGTTTAACTAAAAACCGGGACAAAGACACTGAAGCTTTCTTT.

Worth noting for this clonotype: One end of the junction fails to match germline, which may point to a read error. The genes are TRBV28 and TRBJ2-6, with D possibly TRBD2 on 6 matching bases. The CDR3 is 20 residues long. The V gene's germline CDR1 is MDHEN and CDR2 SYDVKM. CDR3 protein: CDSSSKTGTGLSYGANVLTF. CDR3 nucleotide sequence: TGTGACAGCAGTTCCAAGACCGGGACTGGGCTGTCGTACGGGGCCAACGTCCTGACTTTC.

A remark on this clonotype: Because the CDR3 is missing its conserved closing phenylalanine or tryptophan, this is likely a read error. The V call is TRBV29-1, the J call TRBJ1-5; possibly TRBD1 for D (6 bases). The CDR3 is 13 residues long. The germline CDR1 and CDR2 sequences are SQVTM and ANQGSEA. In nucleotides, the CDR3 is TGCGGCGCCGGAGGGGGGGCGAATCAGCCCCAGCATTAT. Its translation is CGAGGGANQPQHY.

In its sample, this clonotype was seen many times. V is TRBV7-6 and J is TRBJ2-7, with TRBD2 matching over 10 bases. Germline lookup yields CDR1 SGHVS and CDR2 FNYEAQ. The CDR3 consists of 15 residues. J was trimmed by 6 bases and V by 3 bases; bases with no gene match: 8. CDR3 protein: CASSLAAGGPFEQYF. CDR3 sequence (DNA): TGTGCCAGCAGCTTGGCAGCGGGAGGGCCTTTCGAGCAGTACTTC.

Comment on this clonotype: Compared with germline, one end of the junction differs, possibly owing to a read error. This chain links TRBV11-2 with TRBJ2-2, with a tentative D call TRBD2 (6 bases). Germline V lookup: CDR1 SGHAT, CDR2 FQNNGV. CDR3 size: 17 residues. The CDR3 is CASSLVLGGANTGELFF. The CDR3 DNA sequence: TGTGCCAGCAGTTTAGTATTAGGAGGGGCGAACACCGGGGAGCTGTTTTTT.

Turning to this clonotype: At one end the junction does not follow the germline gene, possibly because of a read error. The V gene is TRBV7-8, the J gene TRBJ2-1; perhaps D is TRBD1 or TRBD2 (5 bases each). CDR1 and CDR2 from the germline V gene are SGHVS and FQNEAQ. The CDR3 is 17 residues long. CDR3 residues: CACCLYGAASSNNEQFF. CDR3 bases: TGTGCCTGCTGCTTATACGGGGCCGCGAGCTCCAACAATGAGCAGTTCTTC.

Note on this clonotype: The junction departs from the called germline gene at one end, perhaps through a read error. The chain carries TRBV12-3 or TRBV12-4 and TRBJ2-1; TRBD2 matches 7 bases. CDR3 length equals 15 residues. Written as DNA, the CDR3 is TGTGCCAGCAGTTTAGCGGGAGGGCCTAACAGTGAGCGGTTCTTC. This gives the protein CASSLAGGPNSERFF.

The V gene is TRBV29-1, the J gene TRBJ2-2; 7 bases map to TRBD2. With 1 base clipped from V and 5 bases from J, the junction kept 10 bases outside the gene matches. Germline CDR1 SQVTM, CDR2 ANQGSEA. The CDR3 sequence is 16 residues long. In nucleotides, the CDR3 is TGCAGCGTTGAAGCCTGGACCAGCGGGATAACCGGGGAGCTGTTTTTT. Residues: CSVEAWTSGITGELFF.

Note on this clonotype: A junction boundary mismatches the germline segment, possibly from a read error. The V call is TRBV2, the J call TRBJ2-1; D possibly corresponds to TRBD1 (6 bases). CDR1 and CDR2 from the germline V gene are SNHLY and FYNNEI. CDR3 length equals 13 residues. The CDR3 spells CASTPFGDNKQFF. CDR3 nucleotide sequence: TGTGCCAGCACCCCCTTCGGGGACAATAAGCAGTTCTTC.

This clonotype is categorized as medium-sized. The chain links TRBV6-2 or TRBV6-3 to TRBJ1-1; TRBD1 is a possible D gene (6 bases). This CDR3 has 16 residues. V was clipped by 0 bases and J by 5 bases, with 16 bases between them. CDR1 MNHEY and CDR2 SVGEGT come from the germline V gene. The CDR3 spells CASSYSPYRVGTEAFF. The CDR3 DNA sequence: TGTGCCAGCAGTTACTCACCTTACAGGGTGGGGACTGAAGCTTTCTTT.

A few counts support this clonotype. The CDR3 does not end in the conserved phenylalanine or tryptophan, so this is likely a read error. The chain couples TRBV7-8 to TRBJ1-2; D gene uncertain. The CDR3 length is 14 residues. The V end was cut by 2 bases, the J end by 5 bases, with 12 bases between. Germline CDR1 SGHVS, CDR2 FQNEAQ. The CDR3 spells CASSLIVSDYGYTI. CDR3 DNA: TGTGCCAGCAGCTTAATAGTGTCAGATTATGGCTACACCATC.

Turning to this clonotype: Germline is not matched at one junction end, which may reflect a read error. The chain's CDR3 is CVSSWSARGDTEAFF. The CDR3 DNA follows: TGTGTCAGCAGTTGGTCGGCCAGGGGGGACACTGAAGCTTTCTTT. The chain employs TRBV11-1 and TRBJ1-1; 7 bases are shared with TRBD1. Germline CDR1 reads SGHAT; CDR2 reads FQDESV (reference sequence). The CDR3 has 15 amino acids.